Listed here are 7 T cell receptor beta chains from one sample, sequenced in a study of molecular identifiers for immune sequencing clone quantification. TCRdb re-derived calls from the PCR reads in MiXCR, one entry per CDR3 protein. Counted here are roughly 93,000 distinct CDR3 sequences, 19% occurring once; the ten biggest clones make up around 0.8%. The material sequenced was naive CD8+ T cells from blood, with Jurkat cell RNA spiked in. Stated subset: FACS-sorted CD8+CD4-CCR7+CD45RA+ naive T cells. The receptors were gathered from a human donor in good health. Some libraries in this study had Jurkat cell RNA spiked in.

With respect to this clonotype: A much larger clone is a single base away; this may be a read error. This chain links TRBV3-1 with TRBJ1-2, with D unresolved. The germline gives CDR1 LGHDT, CDR2 YNNKEL (reference sequence). Trimming pared 4 bases from V and 1 base from J, leaving 13 bases between. This CDR3 is built from 15 residues. The CDR3 protein is CASSRVNGFNYGYTF. CDR3 in DNA: TGTGCCAGCAGCCGAGTAAACGGTTTTAACTATGGCTACACCTTC.

This clonotype was recorded a few times. A read error may be the cause here, since a much bigger clone is one base away. J is TRBJ2-7 and V is TRBV27, with D perhaps matching TRBD1 (7 bases). This CDR3 is built from 13 residues. From germline, CDR1 is MNHEY and CDR2 SMNVEV (reference sequence). CDR3 sequence reads: CASSLGQDYGQYF. The CDR3 nucleotides read TGTGCCAGCAGTTTAGGACAGGACTACGGGCAGTACTTC.

This clonotype was seen many times. J is TRBJ2-3 and V is TRBV5-4; D is possibly TRBD1 or TRBD2 (5 bases each). Germline V lookup: CDR1 SGHNT, CDR2 YYREEE (reference sequence). The CDR3 has 11 residues. V was cut by 8 bases and J by 4 bases, with 8 bases left in between. CDR3 bases: TGTGCCAGTGGGGGAGCAGATACGCAGTATTTT. Amino acids: CASGGADTQYF.

Worth noting for this clonotype: A much more abundant neighbour one base away suggests this may be a read error. The CDR3 reads CASSAGGSGTDTQYF. DNA of the CDR3: TGTGCCAGCAGCGCCGGGGGTAGCGGCACAGATACGCAGTATTTT. The chain has TRBV5-6 and TRBJ2-3, with D maybe TRBD2 (6 bases). From germline, CDR1 is SGHDT and CDR2 YYEEEE. V was pared by 4 bases and J by 1 base, with 13 bases between. This CDR3 comprises 15 residues. Based on the CDR3 plus reference TRBV5-6 and TRBJ2-3, the full variable domain is DAGVTQSPTHLIKTRGQQVTLRCSPKSGHDTVSWYQQALGQGPQFIFQYYEEEERQRGNFPDRFSGHQFPNYSSELNVNALLLGDSALYLCASSAGGSGTDTQYFGPGTRLTVL.

This clonotype was observed at least ten times. The chain carries TRBV4-1 and TRBJ1-1; D ambiguous. CDR1 is MGHRA and CDR2 is YSYEKL in the germline V gene. Trimming left V 0 bases short and J 4 bases short, with 12 bases between. The CDR3 runs 15 residues. The CDR3 is CASSQDGGEPTEAFF. The CDR3 DNA follows: TGCGCCAGCAGCCAAGATGGCGGGGAACCCACTGAAGCTTTCTTT.

In this sample, this clonotype turned up many times. V is TRBV29-1 and J is TRBJ1-1, with TRBD1 as a possible D gene (6 bases). CDR3 length equals 14 residues. With 3 bases removed from V and 7 bases from J, the gap between germline ends came to 18 bases. Germline CDR1 and CDR2: SQVTM and ANQGSEA. CDR3 coding DNA: TGCAGCGTTGAGGGGGGGGCTCAATGGGGTGAAGCTTTCTTT. Translated, it gives CSVEGGAQWGEAFF. Based on the CDR3 plus reference TRBV29-1 and TRBJ1-1, the full variable domain is SAVISQKPSRDICQRGTSLTIQCQVDSQVTMMFWYRQQPGQSLTLIATANQGSEATYESGFVIDKFPISRPNLTFSTLTVSNMSPEDSSIYLCSVEGGAQWGEAFFGQGTRLTVV.

J is TRBJ2-7 and V is TRBV4-3, with 7 nucleotides matching TRBD1. The CDR3 runs 15 residues. Looked up from germline, CDR1 is LGHNA and CDR2 is YSLEER. V was clipped by 3 bases and J by 2 bases; unmatched bases: 7. In nucleotides, the CDR3 is TGCGCCAGCAGCCATCACAAGGGACAGACCTACGAGCAGTACTTC. The encoded protein is CASSHHKGQTYEQYF.